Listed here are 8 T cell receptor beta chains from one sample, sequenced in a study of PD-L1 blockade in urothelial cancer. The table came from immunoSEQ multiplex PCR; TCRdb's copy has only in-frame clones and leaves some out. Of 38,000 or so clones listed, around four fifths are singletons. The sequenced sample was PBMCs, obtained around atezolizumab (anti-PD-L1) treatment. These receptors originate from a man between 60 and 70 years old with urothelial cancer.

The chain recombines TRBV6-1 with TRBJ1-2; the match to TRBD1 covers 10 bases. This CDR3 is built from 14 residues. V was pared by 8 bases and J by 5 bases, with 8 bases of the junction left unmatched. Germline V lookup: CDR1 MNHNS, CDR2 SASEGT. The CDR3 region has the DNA TGTGCCAGCCACACAGGGGGACAGGGGTATGGCTACACCTTC. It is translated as CASHTGGQGYGYTF.

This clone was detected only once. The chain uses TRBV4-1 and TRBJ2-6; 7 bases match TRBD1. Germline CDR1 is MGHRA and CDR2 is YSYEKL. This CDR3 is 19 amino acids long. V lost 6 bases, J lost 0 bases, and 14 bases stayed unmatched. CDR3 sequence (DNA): TGCGCCAGCAGAACACCCCTCACACAGGGGCCCTCTGGGGCCAACGTCCTGACTTTC. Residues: CASRTPLTQGPSGANVLTF.

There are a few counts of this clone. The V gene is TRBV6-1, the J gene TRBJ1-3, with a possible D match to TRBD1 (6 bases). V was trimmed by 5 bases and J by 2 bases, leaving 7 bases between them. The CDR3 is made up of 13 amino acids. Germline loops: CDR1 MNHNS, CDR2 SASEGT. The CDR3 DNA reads TGTGCCAGCAGTTCAGGGGCTGGAAACACCATATATTTT. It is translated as CASSSGAGNTIYF.

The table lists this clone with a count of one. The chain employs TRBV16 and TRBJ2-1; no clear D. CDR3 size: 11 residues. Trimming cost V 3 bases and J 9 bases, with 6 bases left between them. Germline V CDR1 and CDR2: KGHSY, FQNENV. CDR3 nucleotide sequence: TGTGCCAGCAGCCAGCCAGGTGAGCAGTTCTTC. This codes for CASSQPGEQFF.

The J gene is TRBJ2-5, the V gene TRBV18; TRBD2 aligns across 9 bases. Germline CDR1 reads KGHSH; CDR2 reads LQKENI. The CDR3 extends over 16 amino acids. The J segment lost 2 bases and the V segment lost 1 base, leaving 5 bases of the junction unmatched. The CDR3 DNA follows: TGTGCCAGCTCACCACTTGTTAGCGGGGGACAAGAGACCCAGTACTTC. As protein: CASSPLVSGGQETQYF.

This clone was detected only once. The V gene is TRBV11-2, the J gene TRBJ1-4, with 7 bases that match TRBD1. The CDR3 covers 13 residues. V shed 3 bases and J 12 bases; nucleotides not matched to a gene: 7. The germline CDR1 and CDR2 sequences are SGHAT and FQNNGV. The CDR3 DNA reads TGTGCCAGCAGCTTGTTGACAGGGCAGGAACTGTTTTTT. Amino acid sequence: CASSLLTGQELFF.

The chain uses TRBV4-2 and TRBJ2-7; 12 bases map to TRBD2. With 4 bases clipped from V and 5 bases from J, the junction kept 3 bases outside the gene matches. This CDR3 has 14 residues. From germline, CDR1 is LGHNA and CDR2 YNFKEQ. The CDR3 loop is CASSLTSGGNEQYF. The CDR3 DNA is TGTGCCAGCAGCCTAACTAGCGGGGGGAACGAGCAGTACTTC.

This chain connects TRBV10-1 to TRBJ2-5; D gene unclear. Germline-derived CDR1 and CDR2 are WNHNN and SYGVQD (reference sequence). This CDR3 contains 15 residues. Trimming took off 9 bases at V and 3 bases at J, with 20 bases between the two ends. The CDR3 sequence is CASTEDRGTEETQYF. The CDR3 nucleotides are TGCGCCAGTACTGAGGACCGCGGTACGGAAGAGACCCAGTACTTC.